This T cell receptor beta chain derives from a study of cytomegalovirus exposure and HLA in healthy donors (dated by TCRdb to 2017 to 2019). Context from the whole study: An earlier analysis of 587 of the donors reported approximately 260 Gb of sequence data and 117 million unique TCR beta sequences obtained from some 200 million T cells. About 300 gigabases of sequencing data and roughly 90 million unique TCR sequences were included in an early release covering several hundred HLA-typed donors. Of the 398 genotyped donors, about 80% fell in the genetic ancestry cluster associated with self-reported Caucasian donors. The study aimed to test whether signatures of past pathogen exposure could be identified by cataloging public T cell receptors. Using immunosequencing, the study profiled T cell repertoires from 640 or so subjects and related those repertoires to cytomegalovirus serostatus. Along with the roughly 710-subject first cohort, a separate validation cohort of more than 90 different subjects was used. To predict cytomegalovirus infection status, the study brought together high-throughput TCR immunosequencing, statistical association of individual TCRs with disease status, and machine learning. A later analysis re-analyzed previously published TCR beta repertoires from 660 or so donors and added high-resolution HLA genotyping to study TCR occurrence patterns. Rather than drawing on any new phenotypic data, the later analysis identified candidate immune exposures from TCR beta sequences and the way those sequences occurred across donors. In an earlier analysis of roughly 600 of the donors, high-throughput TCR beta sequencing was used to judge whether each TCR beta V gene segment behaved as functional or pseudogenic. Donor age, sex, ethnicity and CMV serostatus were compiled alongside the repertoire data. In a later genetic analysis, genome-wide SNP genotypes for about 65% of the roughly 700 donors were used, and that subset was treated as a discovery cohort. Every discovery cohort repertoire had been produced on one sequencing platform. HLA typing included class I and class II loci at four-digit resolution. Typing coverage varied by locus: about 629-640 donors for A, B, C, DRB1 and DQB1; roughly 510 for DQA1; around 570 for DPA1; 450 to 480 for DPB1. Several DR-DQ haplotypes were treated as single units for association and clustering because of strong linkage in the cohort. Among roughly 400 genotyped donors of the cohort, an average of approximately 240,000 unique TCR beta nucleotide sequences was sequenced per donor, of which roughly 17% were non-productive.

Library method: the immunoSEQ multiplex PCR assay. The multiplex PCR relied on a mix of 60 forward primers for TCR Vbeta segments and 13 reverse primers for TCR Jbeta segments. The CDR3 region of rearranged TCR beta genes was amplified from genomic DNA by a multiplex PCR assay. The amplified TCR beta libraries were sequenced on the Illumina HiSeq System as 87-base-pair reads. For the original study's pipeline: Across the roughly 640 repertoires, a later analysis counted approximately 75 million unique TCR beta chains, 8.5 million to 12 million of which were shared by at least two donors. Raw reads were error-corrected and collapsed into unique sequences with a nearest-neighbor algorithm that merged closely related sequences to remove PCR and sequencing errors. Alignment of CDR3 sequences to IMGT reference sequences was used to assign V, D and J gene segments. Each retained sequence needed at least a six-nucleotide match to both a V gene segment and a J gene segment. A rearrangement counted as productive if the CDR3 had no stop codons and remained in frame with V and J, and every other rearrangement counted as non-productive. Following IMGT convention, CDR3 was defined as the stretch from the second conserved V-encoded cysteine to the conserved J-encoded phenylalanine. The earlier analysis of a few hundred of the donors excluded any sequence lacking an unambiguous match to a single V gene segment. In an earlier analysis of about 590 of the donors, a V segment was called functional when productive rearrangements were above 56.7%, and segregating when the standard deviation between donors exceeded 5%. To diagnose cytomegalovirus status from the catalog of TCR beta chain sequences, a statistical classification framework was built. In a later analysis, TCR nucleotide sequences were compared against IMGT/GENE-DB human TR gene sequences so that V and J genes could be assigned. A later analysis assigned CDR3 sequences and most-parsimonious VDJ recombination scenarios with the TCRdist pipeline. A later analysis defined each TCR beta chain by its CDR3 amino acid sequence plus V-gene family, and excluded reads lacking a unique V-gene family. As a way to deal with suspected cross-contamination and a sequencing artifact, a later analysis dropped 592 nucleotide sequences that were highly shared and had low generation probability. In a later analysis, a clonal expansion index for each public chain was calculated from normalized within-repertoire ranks of inferred template counts. Generation probabilities in a later analysis came from a VDJ recombination model fitted to out-of-frame rearrangements, and those results were checked against IGoR. In a later analysis, TCR-TCR, TCR-HLA and TCR-CMV co-occurrence was scored with hypergeometric tests, and a repertoire-size bias correction was applied to TCR pairs. To estimate false discovery rates, a later analysis permuted the HLA or CMV assignments 20 times. In a later analysis, co-occurring TCRs were grouped with DBSCAN, and TCRdist sequence similarity was added when clustering was performed within HLA-allele-positive subsets. Repertoires with fewer than 30,000 or more than 120,000 public chains, plus five repertoires with anomalous nucleotide sharing, were excluded from co-occurrence clustering. TCRdb provides this immuneACCESS table in a form limited to in-frame rearrangements. Some clones are lacking; in checked studies, under half of them reflect an unresolved V gene, and why the rest are absent is not known. V and J calls plus clone size are reproduced from that table; the DNA served to infer D and trimming. The sample yields more than 95,000 clones; over 8% were counted once. The ten largest clones add up to about 3% of the sample.

In regard to this clone: This receptor's antigen is unknown. It has no much larger one-base neighbor in the sample; base qualities were not kept.

Beyond this particular receptor, the publication reports: An earlier analysis of some 560 of the donors showed that most TCR beta V segments appeared in productive rearrangements either about 87% or about 30% of the time, which broadly matched IMGT annotations. The authors suggested that the approach could potentially be generalized to other disease states and immunological phenotypes. A later analysis associated 15,000 to 20,000 TCR beta sequences with specific HLA alleles at a false discovery rate of 0.05. HLA typing was unavailable for some donors at each locus, so association tests used only the typed subset. Because the 87-base-pair reads could not distinguish some IMGT-functional V segments, including TRBV6-2 and TRBV6-3, those segments were excluded. Across donors, most TCR sequences were observed very rarely, whereas some public TCRs were present in many individuals. In vitro tests confirmed that a few of the cytomegalovirus-associated TCR beta chains recognize cytomegalovirus antigens. In a later analysis, HLA-associated TCR beta chains showed more clonal expansion and lower generation probabilities than non-associated chains that were equally common. Compared with the approximately 670-donor mean, donors in an Asian-associated ancestry cluster had fewer N-insertions in productive TCRs, according to a later genetic analysis. The cohort was sequenced for TCR beta chains only, and without alpha or paired-chain data the features that could be detected were limited. Sequencing depth was assumed to be roughly uniform across donors in the presence/absence analyses, though that assumption may not hold. Several of the top co-occurrence clusters appeared to be linked to parvovirus B19, influenza, CMV and Epstein-Barr virus, according to a later analysis. Correlated functional status among segregating V segments might be attributable to linkage disequilibrium, but an unknown experimental factor could not be ruled out. The sequencing pipeline was judged likely to have produced a cluster of highly shared sequence variants as a technical artifact. When HLA alleles, especially DR and DQ, strongly co-occurred, TCR associations were difficult to assign to individual alleles. The earlier analysis of almost 600 of the donors excluded 15 to 20 rarely observed V segments, including chromosome 9 orphons, because counts were too low. According to a later analysis, most CMV-associated TCR beta chains appeared to be HLA-restricted, and the HLA associations seemed to be driven largely by CMV exposure. A total of 150 to 200 TCR beta chains were listed by the study as associated with cytomegalovirus. Cytomegalovirus status was reported to be diagnosed by the classifier with high specificity and sensitivity in both the original and validation cohorts. In a later analysis, the rate of TCR association differed among HLA loci, with DRB1 alleles having the most associated TCRs and HLA-C alleles having the fewest. A further reported finding was that TCR beta sequences accurately predicted the HLA-A and HLA-B alleles for most subjects in the first cohort. In a later genetic analysis, a missense DCLRE1C variant was associated with V-gene and J-gene trimming of TCR beta chains, and the association was replicated in an independent cohort. The only immune exposure information available for the cohort was CMV serostatus.

The germline V end is reduced by 2 bases and the J end by 3 bases; junction bases left unmatched: 9. Looking up the germline V gene yields CDR1 MNHNS and CDR2 SASEGT. From its cysteine to its phenylalanine, the CDR3 spans 16 amino acids. The retained sequence is limited to the CDR3, 48 bases, with the frame set at the first base. In total, more than 500 healthy bone marrow donors made up the cohort. At the time of sampling, all cohort members were nominally healthy, though unrecorded immune exposures were likely present. The donor tested CMV seronegative, placing the donor among the 350 or so seronegative members of the cohort. A peripheral blood sample was collected from each donor, and TCR beta sequencing was performed on peripheral blood mononuclear cells. The Qiagen DNeasy Blood Extraction Kit was used to extract genomic DNA from the blood cell samples.

Specimen: PBMCs. This chain is built from TRBV6-1 and TRBJ2-7, with 8 junctional bases fitting TRBD2. This receptor was obtained from a young man in good health and CMV-seronegative. The DNA sequence follows: TGTGCCAGCAGTGAATTAGGGACTAGTGTTTTCTACGAGCAGTACTTC. The encoded protein is CASSELGTSVFYEQYF.